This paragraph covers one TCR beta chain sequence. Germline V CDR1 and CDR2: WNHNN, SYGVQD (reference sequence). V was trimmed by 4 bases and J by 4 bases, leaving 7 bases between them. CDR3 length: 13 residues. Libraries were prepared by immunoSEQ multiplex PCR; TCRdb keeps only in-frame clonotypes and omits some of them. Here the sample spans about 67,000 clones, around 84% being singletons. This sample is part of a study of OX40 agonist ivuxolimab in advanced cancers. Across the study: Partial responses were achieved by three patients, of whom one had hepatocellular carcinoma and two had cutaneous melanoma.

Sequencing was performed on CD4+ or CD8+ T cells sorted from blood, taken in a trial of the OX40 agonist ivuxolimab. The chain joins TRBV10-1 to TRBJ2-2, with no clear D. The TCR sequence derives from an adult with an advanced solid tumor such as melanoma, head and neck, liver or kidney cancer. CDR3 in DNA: TGCGCCAGCAGTGGTGCCAGCACCGGGGAGCTGTTTTTT. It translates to CASSGASTGELFF.